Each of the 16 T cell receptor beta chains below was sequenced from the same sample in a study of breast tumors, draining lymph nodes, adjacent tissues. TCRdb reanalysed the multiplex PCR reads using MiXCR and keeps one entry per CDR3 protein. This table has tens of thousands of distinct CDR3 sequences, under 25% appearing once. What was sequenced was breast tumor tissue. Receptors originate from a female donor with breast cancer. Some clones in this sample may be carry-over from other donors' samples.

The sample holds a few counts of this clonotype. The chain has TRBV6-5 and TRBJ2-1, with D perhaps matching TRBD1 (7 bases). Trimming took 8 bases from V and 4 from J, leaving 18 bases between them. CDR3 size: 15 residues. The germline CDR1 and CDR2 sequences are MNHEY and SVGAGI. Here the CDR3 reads CASLNRGGNYNEQFF. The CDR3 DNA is TGTGCCAGCCTGAACAGGGGCGGGAATTACAATGAGCAGTTCTTC.

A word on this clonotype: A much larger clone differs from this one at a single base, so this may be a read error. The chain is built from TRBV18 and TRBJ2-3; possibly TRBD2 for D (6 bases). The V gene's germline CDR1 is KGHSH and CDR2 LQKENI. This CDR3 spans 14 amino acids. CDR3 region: CASSHGGATDMQYF. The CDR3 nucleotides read TGTGCCAGCTCACATGGCGGGGCGACAGATATGCAGTATTTT. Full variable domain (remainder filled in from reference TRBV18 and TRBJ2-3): NAGVMQNPRHLVRRRGQEARLRCSPMKGHSHVYWYRQLPEEGLKFMVYLQKENIIDESGMPKERFSAEFPKEGPSILRIQQVVRGDSAAYFCASSHGGATDMQYFGPGTRLTVL.

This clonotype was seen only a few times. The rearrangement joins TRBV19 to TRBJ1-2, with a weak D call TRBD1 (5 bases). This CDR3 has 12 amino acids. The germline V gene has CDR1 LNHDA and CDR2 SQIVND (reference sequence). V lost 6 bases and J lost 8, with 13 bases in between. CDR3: CASRTAGRGYTF. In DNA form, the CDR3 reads TGTGCCAGTAGAACGGCAGGGAGGGGCTACACCTTC.

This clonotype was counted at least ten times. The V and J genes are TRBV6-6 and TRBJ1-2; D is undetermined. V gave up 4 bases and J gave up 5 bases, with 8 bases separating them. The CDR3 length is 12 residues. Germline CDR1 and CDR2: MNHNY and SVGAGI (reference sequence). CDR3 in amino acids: CASSWEGYGYTF. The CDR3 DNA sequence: TGTGCCAGCAGTTGGGAGGGATATGGCTACACCTTC.

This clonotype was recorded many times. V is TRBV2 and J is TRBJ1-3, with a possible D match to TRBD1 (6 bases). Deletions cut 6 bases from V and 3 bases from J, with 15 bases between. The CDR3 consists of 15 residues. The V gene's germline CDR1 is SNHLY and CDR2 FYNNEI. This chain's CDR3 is CASRPKGGDGNTIYF. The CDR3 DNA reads TGTGCCAGCAGGCCGAAGGGGGGGGATGGAAACACCATATATTTT. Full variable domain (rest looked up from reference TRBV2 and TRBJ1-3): EPEVTQTPSHQVTQMGQEVILRCVPISNHLYFYWYRQILGQKVEFLVSFYNNEISEKSEIFDDQFSVERPDGSNFTLKIRSTKLEDSAMYFCASRPKGGDGNTIYFGEGSWLTVV.

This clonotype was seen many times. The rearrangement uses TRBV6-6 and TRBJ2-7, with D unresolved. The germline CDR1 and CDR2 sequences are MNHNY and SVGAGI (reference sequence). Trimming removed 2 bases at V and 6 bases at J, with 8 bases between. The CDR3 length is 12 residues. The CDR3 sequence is CASSYHASEQYF. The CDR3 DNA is TGTGCCAGCAGTTACCATGCGTCCGAGCAGTACTTC.

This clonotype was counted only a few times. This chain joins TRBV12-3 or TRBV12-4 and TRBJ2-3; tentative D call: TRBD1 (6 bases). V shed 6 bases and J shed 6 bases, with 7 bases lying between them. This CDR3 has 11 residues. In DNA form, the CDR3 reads TGTGCCAGCAGAAGGGGGGATACGCAGTATTTT. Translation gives CASRRGDTQYF.

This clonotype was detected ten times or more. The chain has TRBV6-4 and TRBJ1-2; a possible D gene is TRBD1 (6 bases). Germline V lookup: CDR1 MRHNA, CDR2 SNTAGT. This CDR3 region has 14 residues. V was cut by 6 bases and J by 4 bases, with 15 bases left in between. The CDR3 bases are TGTGCCAGCAGCCCTGAGGGGGGTAGCTATGGCTACACCTTC. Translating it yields CASSPEGGSYGYTF.

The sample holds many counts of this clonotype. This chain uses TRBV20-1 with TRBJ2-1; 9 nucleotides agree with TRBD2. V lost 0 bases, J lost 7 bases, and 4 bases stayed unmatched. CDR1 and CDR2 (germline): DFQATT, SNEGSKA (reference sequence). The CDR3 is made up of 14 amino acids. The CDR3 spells CSARDAGGLNEQFF. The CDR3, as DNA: TGCAGTGCTAGAGATGCGGGAGGGTTGAATGAGCAGTTCTTC.

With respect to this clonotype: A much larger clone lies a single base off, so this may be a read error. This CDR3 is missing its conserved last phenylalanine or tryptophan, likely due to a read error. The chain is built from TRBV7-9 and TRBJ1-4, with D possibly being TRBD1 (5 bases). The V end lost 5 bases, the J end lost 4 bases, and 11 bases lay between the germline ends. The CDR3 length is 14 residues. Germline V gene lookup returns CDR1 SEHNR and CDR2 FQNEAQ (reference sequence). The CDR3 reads CASSGGTDNEKLFL. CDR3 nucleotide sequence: TGTGCCAGCAGCGGCGGGACGGATAATGAAAAACTGTTTCTT.

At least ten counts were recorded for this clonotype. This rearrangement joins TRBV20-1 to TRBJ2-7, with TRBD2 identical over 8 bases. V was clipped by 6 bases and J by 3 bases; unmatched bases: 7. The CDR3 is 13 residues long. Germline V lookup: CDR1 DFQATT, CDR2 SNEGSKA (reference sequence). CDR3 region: CSAQSGGNYEQYF. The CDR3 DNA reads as TGCAGTGCGCAAAGCGGGGGAAACTACGAGCAGTACTTC.

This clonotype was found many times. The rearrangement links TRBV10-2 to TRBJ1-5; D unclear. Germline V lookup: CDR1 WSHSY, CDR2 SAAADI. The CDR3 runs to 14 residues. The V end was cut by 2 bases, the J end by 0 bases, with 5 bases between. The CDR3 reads CASSEHTSNQPQHF. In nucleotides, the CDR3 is TGCGCCAGCAGTGAGCACACTAGCAATCAGCCCCAGCATTTT.

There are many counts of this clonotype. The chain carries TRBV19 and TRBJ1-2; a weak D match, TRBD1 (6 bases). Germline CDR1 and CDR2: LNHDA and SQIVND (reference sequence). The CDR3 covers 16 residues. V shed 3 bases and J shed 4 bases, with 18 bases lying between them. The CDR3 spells CASSIVPGHTPYGYTF. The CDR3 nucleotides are TGTGCCAGTAGTATCGTCCCGGGACACACACCCTATGGCTACACCTTC.

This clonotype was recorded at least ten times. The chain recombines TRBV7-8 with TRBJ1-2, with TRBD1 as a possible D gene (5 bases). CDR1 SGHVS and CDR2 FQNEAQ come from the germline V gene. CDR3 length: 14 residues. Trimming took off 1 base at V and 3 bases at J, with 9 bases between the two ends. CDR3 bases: TGTGCCAGCAGCTTAGGGGCGGGGCACTATGGCTACACCTTC. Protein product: CASSLGAGHYGYTF.

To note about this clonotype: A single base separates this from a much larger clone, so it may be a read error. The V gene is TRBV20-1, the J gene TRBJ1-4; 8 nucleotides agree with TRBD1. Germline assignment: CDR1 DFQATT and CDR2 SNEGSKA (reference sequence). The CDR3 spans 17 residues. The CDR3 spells CSASRPGQALTSEKLFF. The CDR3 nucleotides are TGCAGTGCCAGCCGCCCGGGACAGGCCCTTACTAGTGAAAAACTGTTTTTT.

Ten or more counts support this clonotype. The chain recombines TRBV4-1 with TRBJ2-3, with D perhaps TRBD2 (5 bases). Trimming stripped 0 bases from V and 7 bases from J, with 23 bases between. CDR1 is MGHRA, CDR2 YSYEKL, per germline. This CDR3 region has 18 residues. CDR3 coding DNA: TGCGCCAGCAGCCAAGAGGGAAGCGGCCAAGGCAATAGGAATACGCAGTATTTT. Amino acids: CASSQEGSGQGNRNTQYF.